The clone carrying this T cell receptor (beta chain) was seen only once. This sample was taken from a study of cytomegalovirus exposure and HLA in healthy donors. Researchers ran the PCR with 60 Vbeta and 13 Jbeta primers. This table comes from immunoSEQ multiplex PCR, and its TCRdb copy is limited to in-frame clones, with some not included. This table holds approximately 150,000 clones, roughly 89% found once. Trimming took off 5 bases at V and 0 bases at J, with 7 bases between the two ends. This CDR3 has 14 amino acids. Germline loops: CDR1 MNHEY, CDR2 SMNVEV (reference sequence). This TCR was sampled from a woman in her 30s in good health and CMV-seronegative. The specimen was PBMCs. The chain combines TRBV27 with TRBJ2-2, with D unresolved. The CDR3, as DNA: TGTGCCAGCAGTATACTCTCGAACACCGGGGAGCTGTTTTTT. Residues: CASSILSNTGELFF.